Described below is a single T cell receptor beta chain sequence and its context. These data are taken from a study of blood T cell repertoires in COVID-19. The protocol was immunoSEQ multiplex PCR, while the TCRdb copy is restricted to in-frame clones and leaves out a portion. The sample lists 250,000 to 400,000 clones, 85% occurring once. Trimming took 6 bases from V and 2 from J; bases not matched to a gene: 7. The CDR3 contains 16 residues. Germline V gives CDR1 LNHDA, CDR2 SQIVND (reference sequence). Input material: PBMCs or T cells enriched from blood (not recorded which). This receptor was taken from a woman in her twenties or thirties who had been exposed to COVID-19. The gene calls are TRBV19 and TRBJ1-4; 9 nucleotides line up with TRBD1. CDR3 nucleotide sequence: TGTGCCAGTAGGGGACAGGGAGGTCGCACTAATGAAAAACTGTTTTTT. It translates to CASRGQGGRTNEKLFF.